Below are 23 T cell receptor beta chains sequenced from a single sample in a study of blood T cell repertoires in COVID-19. Clones were sequenced by immunoSEQ multiplex PCR, and TCRdb holds only the in-frame ones, with some missing. Found here are around 280,000 clones, 87% of them singletons; the top ten hold roughly 6.2%. Sequenced sample: PBMCs or T cells enriched from blood (not recorded which). Receptor source: a woman between 35 and 50 years old who had recovered from COVID-19.

V and J are TRBV11-2 and TRBJ1-2; no clear D. The CDR3 sequence is 12 residues long. Germline CDR1 SGHAT, CDR2 FQNNGV. Trimming cost V 0 bases and J 4 bases, with 3 bases left between them. In nucleotides, the CDR3 is TGTGCCAGCAGCTTAGAACTCTATGGCTACACCTTC. Its translation is CASSLELYGYTF.

This chain joins TRBV27 and TRBJ1-2; 9 positions agree with TRBD1. The CDR3 has 16 amino acids. Per the germline V gene, CDR1 is MNHEY and CDR2 is SMNVEV (reference sequence). Trimming cost V 0 bases and J 5 bases; bases outside gene matches: 7. The CDR3 sequence is CASSLSVGTGLYGYTF. DNA of the CDR3: TGTGCCAGCAGTTTATCCGTCGGGACAGGGCTTTATGGCTACACCTTC.

The V call is TRBV9, the J call TRBJ2-3; D may be TRBD2 (5 bases). Germline V gives CDR1 SGDLS, CDR2 YYNGEE. Trimming removed 4 bases at V and 5 bases at J, with 11 bases between. CDR3 length: 13 residues. The CDR3 DNA follows: TGTGCCAGCAGCCCCGAGGGTATAGATACGCAGTATTTT. Amino acids: CASSPEGIDTQYF.

In this sample, this clone turned up once. This rearrangement joins TRBV6-2 or TRBV6-3 to TRBJ2-7; 8 bases line up with TRBD1. Germline lookup yields CDR1 MNHEY and CDR2 SVGEGT. The CDR3 totals 16 residues. J was trimmed by 4 bases and V by 0 bases; bases with no gene match: 8. The CDR3 loop reads CASSYSGQGGKYEQYF. The CDR3 DNA follows: TGTGCCAGCAGTTACTCCGGACAGGGAGGAAAGTACGAGCAGTACTTC.

The CDR3 coding sequence is TGTGCCAGCAGCCTAGGACAGGGGAGGAACTACGAGCAGTACTTC. Translation gives CASSLGQGRNYEQYF. The genes are TRBV7-3 and TRBJ2-7; TRBD1 agrees at 9 bases. The V segment lost 5 bases and the J segment 3 bases; nucleotides outside the gene matches: 8. Germline values: CDR1 SGHTA, CDR2 FQGTGA. The length of the CDR3 is 15 residues. The variable domain in full, with the rest retrieved from reference TRBV7-3 and TRBJ2-7, is GAGVSQTPSNKVTEKGKYVELRCDPISGHTALYWYRQSLGQGPEFLIYFQGTGAADDSGLPNDRFFAVRPEGSVSTLKIQRTERGDSAVYLCASSLGQGRNYEQYFGPGTRLTVT.

The gene calls are TRBV9 and TRBJ1-4; 8 bases line up with TRBD1. Unmatched junction bases numbered 6, after V lost 3 bases and J lost 8 bases. The germline V gene encodes CDR1 SGDLS and CDR2 YYNGEE. The CDR3 runs to 14 residues. The CDR3 DNA reads TGTGCCAGCAGCGCCACAGGGGGGAGCGAAAAACTGTTTTTT. Translating gives CASSATGGSEKLFF. Combining the CDR3 with reference TRBV9 and TRBJ1-4 gives the whole variable domain DSGVTQTPKHLITATGQRVTLRCSPRSGDLSVYWYQQSLDQGLQFLIQYYNGEERAKGNILERFSAQQFPDLHSELNLSSLELGDSALYFCASSATGGSEKLFFGSGTQLSVL.

The V call is TRBV27, the J call TRBJ2-3; TRBD2 matches at 10 bases. The CDR3 is 15 residues long. CDR1 and CDR2 (germline): MNHEY, SMNVEV (reference sequence). V lost 5 bases to trimming and J lost 1 base; unmatched junction nucleotides: 3. The CDR3 spells CASSPGLAGTDTQYF. DNA for the CDR3: TGTGCCAGCAGTCCCGGACTAGCGGGCACAGATACGCAGTATTTT.

The J gene is TRBJ2-7, the V gene TRBV7-2; perhaps TRBD1 as D (6 bases). The germline gives CDR1 SGHTA, CDR2 FQGNSA. The CDR3 length is 17 residues. The V end was cut by 4 bases, the J end by 0 bases, with 19 bases between. The CDR3 reads CASSYGQRTRSSYEQYF. The CDR3 bases are TGTGCCAGCAGCTACGGACAGCGGACGAGAAGCTCCTACGAGCAGTACTTC.

This clone was observed a handful of times. The chain recombines TRBV7-5 with TRBJ1-3; the table's D gene call, TRBD1, was not cross checked with the DNA. TRBV7-5 is annotated as a pseudogene. The CDR3 covers 17 residues. The CDR3 DNA sequence: TGTGCCAGAAGCTTATACCGACAGGACCGCTCTGGAAACACCATATATTTT. This codes for CARSLYRQDRSGNTIYF.

This rearrangement joins TRBV5-1 to TRBJ1-2; a possible D gene is TRBD1 (6 bases). Germline CDR1 reads SGHRS; CDR2 reads YFSETQ. The CDR3 spans 13 residues. V lost 0 bases, J lost 8 bases, and 11 bases lay in between. In nucleotides, the CDR3 is TGCGCCAGCAGCTTGGACAGGGTGTTCGGCTACACCTTC. This translates into CASSLDRVFGYTF.

The V and J genes are TRBV2 and TRBJ1-5, with 8 positions matching TRBD1. This CDR3 is built from 14 residues. Germline loops: CDR1 SNHLY, CDR2 FYNNEI. The V segment lost 5 bases and the J segment 1 base; nucleotides outside the gene matches: 1. CDR3 amino acids: CASSRDRSNQPQHF. CDR3 bases: TGTGCCAGCAGTCGGGACAGGAGCAATCAGCCCCAGCATTTT.

V and J are TRBV12-3 or TRBV12-4 and TRBJ1-5; D not resolved. The CDR3 runs 13 residues. V shed 5 bases and J shed 11 bases, with 16 bases lying between them. The CDR3 sequence is CASSPADRRSQHF. In nucleotides, the CDR3 is TGTGCCAGCAGTCCAGCGGACCGCCGGTCCCAGCATTTT.

The chain links TRBV30 to TRBJ2-7; TRBD2 matches at 8 bases. The CDR3 length is 14 residues. Germline CDR1 GTSNPN, CDR2 SVGIG (reference sequence). V gave up 2 bases and J gave up 2 bases; unmatched junction bases: 5. This chain's CDR3 is CAWSSIAGTYEQYF. CDR3 DNA sequence: TGTGCCTGGAGTTCAATAGCGGGAACCTACGAGCAGTACTTC.

The chain couples TRBV28 to TRBJ1-5; 7 positions match TRBD1. The V and J ends lost 7 bases and 4 bases, in that order; junction bases with no gene match: 13. CDR1 and CDR2 (germline): MDHEN, SYDVKM. This CDR3 region has 16 residues. The CDR3 DNA reads as TGTGCCAGCACCTCGTCCCCCGGGACAGATAATCAGCCCCAGCATTTT. It specifies CASTSSPGTDNQPQHF.

This chain connects TRBV28 to TRBJ1-1; D remains unclear. This CDR3 has 13 residues. The V gene's germline CDR1 is MDHEN and CDR2 SYDVKM. V lost 3 bases and J lost 5, with 10 bases in between. CDR3 in amino acids: CASSFDGVTEAFF. The CDR3 DNA reads TGTGCCAGCAGTTTCGACGGGGTGACTGAAGCTTTCTTT. The full variable domain, its missing parts supplied by reference TRBV28 and TRBJ1-1, is DVKVTQSSRYLVKRTGEKVFLECVQDMDHENMFWYRQDPGLGLRLIYFSYDVKMKEKGDIPEGYSVSREKKERFSLILESASTNQTSMYLCASSFDGVTEAFFGQGTRLTVV.

The chain recombines TRBV15 with TRBJ1-5; D call uncertain. Germline V gene data show CDR1 as LNHNV and CDR2 as YYDKDF (reference sequence). Trimming removed 0 bases from V and 3 bases from J, with 15 bases in between. This CDR3 has 17 amino acids. CDR3 loop: CATSREGGYSINQPQHF. The CDR3 bases are TGTGCCACCAGCAGAGAAGGCGGGTATTCAATCAATCAGCCCCAGCATTTT.

V is TRBV27 and J is TRBJ2-5; 9 positions agree with TRBD1. Per germline, CDR1 MNHEY and CDR2 SMNVEV (reference sequence). The CDR3 runs to 14 residues. V shed 6 bases, J shed 4 bases, and the junction held 6 bases outside the gene matches. The CDR3 is CASSNYRGRETQYF. The CDR3 DNA follows: TGTGCCAGCAGCAATTACAGGGGGCGAGAGACCCAGTACTTC.

The chain joins TRBV19 to TRBJ2-7; D call uncertain. The germline CDR1 and CDR2 sequences are LNHDA and SQIVND (reference sequence). The CDR3 runs 13 residues. V was shortened by 5 bases and J by 6 bases, with 14 bases between the two germline ends. The CDR3 loop reads CASSSLLTGEQYF. In nucleotides, the CDR3 is TGTGCCAGTAGTTCTCTCCTCACGGGCGAGCAGTACTTC.

The CDR3 protein is CASSLGGAEKLFF. CDR3 in DNA: TGTGCCAGCAGCCTTGGAGGAGCTGAAAAACTGTTTTTT. The J gene is TRBJ1-4, the V gene TRBV6-6; D not resolved. This CDR3 comprises 13 residues. V dropped 6 bases and J dropped 7 bases, with 12 bases sitting between them. Germline lookup yields CDR1 MNHNY and CDR2 SVGAGI (reference sequence).

Regarding this clone: Other DNA sequences in the sample encode the same CDR3. This chain uses TRBV28 with TRBJ2-1, with D uncertain. The CDR3 runs to 15 residues. Germline V gene lookup returns CDR1 MDHEN and CDR2 SYDVKM. V gave up 6 bases and J gave up 0 bases, with 12 bases separating them. This CDR3 is CASRPDRVSYNEQFF. The CDR3 DNA sequence: TGTGCCAGCAGACCTGACCGGGTCTCCTACAATGAGCAGTTCTTC.

This chain connects TRBV19 to TRBJ2-3, with D maybe TRBD1 (6 bases). The germline V gene has CDR1 LNHDA and CDR2 SQIVND (reference sequence). The CDR3 loop spans 13 amino acids. Trimming removed 4 bases from V and 6 bases from J, with 11 bases in between. CDR3 amino acids: CASSTNRVDTQYF. Written as DNA, the CDR3 is TGTGCCAGTAGTACGAACAGGGTCGATACGCAGTATTTT.

The chain carries TRBV28 and TRBJ1-4, with D unresolved. Germline assignment: CDR1 MDHEN and CDR2 SYDVKM. CDR3 length: 14 residues. The V end was cut by 3 bases, the J end by 5 bases, with 10 bases between. In DNA form, the CDR3 reads TGTGCCAGCAGTTTGTACAGAAAAAATGAAAAACTGTTTTTT. This encodes CASSLYRKNEKLFF.

V is TRBV18 and J is TRBJ2-5, with 8 positions matching TRBD2. The CDR3 runs 15 residues. Germline V gives CDR1 KGHSH, CDR2 LQKENI. J was trimmed by 3 bases and V by 3 bases; bases with no gene match: 6. In DNA, the CDR3 is TGTGCCAGCTCACCCCCGGGAGGGTCTGAAGAGACCCAGTACTTC. Translation gives CASSPPGGSEETQYF. The full variable domain, in which reference TRBV18 and TRBJ2-5 provide the parts outside the CDR3, is NAGVMQNPRHLVRRRGQEARLRCSPMKGHSHVYWYRQLPEEGLKFMVYLQKENIIDESGMPKERFSAEFPKEGPSILRIQQVVRGDSAAYFCASSPPGGSEETQYFGPGTRLLVL.